The rows below give T cell receptor beta chains drawn from one sample of a study of shared clonotypes between healthy human individuals. Clones were sequenced by immunoSEQ multiplex PCR, and TCRdb holds only the in-frame ones, with some missing. Of a few hundred thousand clones listed, roughly 97% are singletons. Sequenced input: naive CD4+ T cells sorted from blood. The receptors were sampled from a woman aged 25 to 39 in good health. Both conserved end residues are trimmed from each CDR3. Each record gives: D gene, clone size, CDR3 length, V gene, J gene, CDR3 protein. D genes are given only for firm matches. Size tells how often a clone was seen (once, few, many) or the class of an expanded clone, and some rows leave it out.

d_gene: -
abundance: -
len: 13
v_gene: TRBV5-1
j_gene: TRBJ1-1
CDR3aa: ASSFGFNRNTEAF

d_gene: -
abundance: -
len: 10
v_gene: TRBV2
j_gene: TRBJ1-2
CDR3aa: ASSLQVLGYT

d_gene: TRBD2
abundance: -
len: 14
v_gene: TRBV18
j_gene: TRBJ2-1
CDR3aa: ASSPLRGGSYNEQF

d_gene: TRBD2
abundance: -
len: 13
v_gene: TRBV6-5
j_gene: TRBJ2-3
CDR3aa: ASSRTSGGRNTQY

d_gene: -
abundance: -
len: 14
v_gene: TRBV2
j_gene: TRBJ1-5
CDR3aa: ASSAFMGVGNQPQH

d_gene: TRBD1
abundance: once
len: 12
v_gene: TRBV7-9
j_gene: TRBJ1-2
CDR3aa: ASSPTGGDYGYT

d_gene: -
abundance: -
len: 14
v_gene: TRBV15
j_gene: TRBJ2-7
CDR3aa: ATSMGHVSPSYEQY

d_gene: -
abundance: -
len: 14
v_gene: TRBV19
j_gene: TRBJ2-2
CDR3aa: ACCPRTDGSPGELF

d_gene: -
abundance: once
len: 10
v_gene: TRBV27
j_gene: TRBJ2-1
CDR3aa: ASSFTGGEQF

d_gene: -
abundance: -
len: 10
v_gene: TRBV19
j_gene: TRBJ1-2
CDR3aa: ASSVRDYGYT

d_gene: TRBD2
abundance: -
len: 17
v_gene: TRBV5-4
j_gene: TRBJ2-7
CDR3aa: ASSYGGTSGRSAGYEQY

d_gene: TRBD2
abundance: -
len: 13
v_gene: TRBV11-2
j_gene: TRBJ2-1
CDR3aa: ASSPGLAGHNEQF

d_gene: TRBD2
abundance: -
len: 16
v_gene: TRBV19
j_gene: TRBJ2-5
CDR3aa: ASSAGGVVQGDTETQY

d_gene: -
abundance: -
len: 11
v_gene: TRBV19
j_gene: TRBJ1-5
CDR3aa: ASSPTVNQPQH

d_gene: -
abundance: few
len: 11
v_gene: TRBV28
j_gene: TRBJ1-5
CDR3aa: ASSKDWDQPQH

d_gene: -
abundance: -
len: 13
v_gene: TRBV7-9
j_gene: TRBJ1-3
CDR3aa: ASSSGHPAGNTIY

d_gene: TRBD2
abundance: -
len: 12
v_gene: TRBV19
j_gene: TRBJ2-2
CDR3aa: ASRVIAGTGELF

d_gene: -
abundance: few
len: 9
v_gene: TRBV5-6
j_gene: TRBJ2-7
CDR3aa: ASSLVNEQY

d_gene: TRBD1
abundance: once
len: 17
v_gene: TRBV6-7
j_gene: TRBJ1-5
CDR3aa: ASTDKGQGNSRGNQPQH

d_gene: TRBD2
abundance: -
len: 12
v_gene: TRBV7-6
j_gene: TRBJ2-3
CDR3aa: ASSLLAGTDTQY

d_gene: -
abundance: -
len: 13
v_gene: TRBV5-1
j_gene: TRBJ2-2
CDR3aa: ASSFWGSGTGELF

d_gene: TRBD1
abundance: -
len: 10
v_gene: TRBV7-9
j_gene: TRBJ2-5
CDR3aa: ASSGDRGEQY